Sequencing of this T cell receptor beta chain was carried out in a study of T cells after yellow fever vaccination. Broader study findings: Among primary-vaccination clones, most reappeared after the booster, at almost 98% for CD4 and 88% for CD8.

Only a few counts were recorded for this clonotype. Antigen unknown. Germline loops: CDR1 KGHSH, CDR2 LQKENI. V was cut by 5 bases and J by 8 bases, with 18 bases left in between. This CDR3 is 14 amino acids long. From the 5' RACE reads, TCRdb called clonotypes with MiXCR, one entry per CDR3 protein. This sample has some 220,000 distinct CDR3 sequences, with roughly 3% found just once. The sequencing here drew on CD4+ T cells sorted from PBMCs, taken 10 days after the yellow fever booster vaccination. This TCR was recovered from a man younger than 35 who received the YFV17D yellow fever vaccine. V and J are TRBV18 and TRBJ1-2, with no clear D. The CDR3 region has the DNA TGTGCCAGCTCATCGAGCCGGGCCCTGGGAGGCTACACCTTC. It specifies CASSSSRALGGYTF.